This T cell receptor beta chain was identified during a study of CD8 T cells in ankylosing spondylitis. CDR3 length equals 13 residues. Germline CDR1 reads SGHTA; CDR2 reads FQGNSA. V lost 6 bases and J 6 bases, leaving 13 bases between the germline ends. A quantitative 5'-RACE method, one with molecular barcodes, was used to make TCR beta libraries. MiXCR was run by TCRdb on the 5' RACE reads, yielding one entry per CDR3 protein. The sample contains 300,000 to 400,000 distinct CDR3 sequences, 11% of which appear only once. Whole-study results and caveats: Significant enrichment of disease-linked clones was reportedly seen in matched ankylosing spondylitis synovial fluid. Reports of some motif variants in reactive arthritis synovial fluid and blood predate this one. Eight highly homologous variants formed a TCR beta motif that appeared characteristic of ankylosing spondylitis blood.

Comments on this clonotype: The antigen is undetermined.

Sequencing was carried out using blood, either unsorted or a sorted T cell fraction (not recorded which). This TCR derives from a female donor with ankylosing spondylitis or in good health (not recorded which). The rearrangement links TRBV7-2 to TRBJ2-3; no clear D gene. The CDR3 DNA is TGTGCCAGCAGTGAAATGGGGTGGGATACGCAGTATTTT. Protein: CASSEMGWDTQYF.